Listed here is a single T cell receptor (beta chain). This clone was found a few times. Its binding antigen is unknown. No quality values exist for individual bases; no much larger clone is one base distant. The data were obtained in a study of Tregs in tolerant kidney transplant recipients (dated by TCRdb to between 2018 and 2021). Notes on the research overall: The transplants used related donors with nonmyeloablative bone marrow transplantation, and mixed chimerism in the human trials was transient. TCRbeta sequencing was used in the study to identify donor-specific regulatory T cells before combined kidney and bone marrow transplantation, and the identified cells were then tracked after transplant.

The time point label, read with the paper, signifies: blood sample drawn before combined kidney and bone marrow transplant. In bulk CFSE mixed lymphocyte reactions, CFSE-labeled recipient PBMCs were cocultured with irradiated donor PBMCs for over 5 days, then stained for CD3/CD4/CD8 and FACS-sorted. Patients were 4 combined kidney and bone marrow transplant recipients from the ITN036ST trial, and only these trial subjects had samples available. Healthy control blood was processed to PBMCs with a Ficoll density gradient and then cryopreserved, whereas patient PBMCs were collected both before and after transplant. The CDR3 runs 13 amino acids, cysteine and phenylalanine included. Just CDR3 DNA is preserved here, 39 bases in frame from base 1. V loses 7 bases of germline sequence and J loses 4 bases, and the interval between the two ends is 13 bases. CDR1 and CDR2 (MNHEY, SMNVEV) derive from the germline V gene (reference sequence).

Genomic DNA was extracted from sorted cells with the QIAGEN DNeasy Blood and Tissue Kit for TCRbeta CDR3 sequencing. High-throughput TCRbeta CDR3 sequencing, including PCR amplification with bias correction and internal controls, was performed commercially through immunoSEQ. The authors' analysis ran thus. Unique productive TCRbeta sequences were defined by CDR3 nucleotide sequence where primers matched, and otherwise by CDR3 amino acid sequence together with Vbeta and Jbeta genes. A sequence was defined as donor-reactive if the sequence was expanded at least 5-fold in CFSE-low cells compared with unstimulated cells and had a frequency of at least 0.01% in CFSE-low cells. Jensen-Shannon divergence, calculated on the top 100 TCRbeta sequences ranked by frequency, was used to quantify repertoire divergence. For any sample with multiple sequencing runs, sorting error was corrected in each run separately before the runs were pooled. The immuneACCESS repertoire file appears here via TCRdb, limited to in-frame rearrangements. These files lack a portion of the clones; in checked studies, under half of the deficit traces to unresolved V genes, and the cause of the others is not known. The DNA gave D and trimming, while V, J and clone size come from that table. Across this sample there are 7,000 to 9,000 clones, with just under 35% seen only once. The ten largest make up roughly 5% of the sample.

The full study reports these points: Biological reproducibility was not directly assessed, although technical replication error appeared to be minimal. The study was constrained by small patient numbers, and validation of the findings is required in larger populations and under other immunosuppression protocols. For some patients, the PCR primers changed as time went on, which meant samples from those patients could not be compared with one another at the nucleotide level. The most biologically relevant and donor-specific TCRbeta repertoire appeared to be identified by expanding Tregs with activated donor B cells. In tolerant patients, donor-specific Tregs expanded more than Tregs overall, which suggests antigen-driven rather than nonspecific expansion.

The sample in question was CD8+ T cells from blood cultured with allogeneic cells, obtained before the transplant. The V gene is TRBV27 and the J gene is TRBJ1-2; TRBD1 is a weak D gene call, 6 bases matching. This TCR derives from a human patient who received a combined kidney and bone marrow transplant. Here the CDR3 is given as CASKPGGVYGYTF. DNA sequence: TGTGCCAGCAAGCCGGGGGGCGTCTATGGCTACACCTTC.